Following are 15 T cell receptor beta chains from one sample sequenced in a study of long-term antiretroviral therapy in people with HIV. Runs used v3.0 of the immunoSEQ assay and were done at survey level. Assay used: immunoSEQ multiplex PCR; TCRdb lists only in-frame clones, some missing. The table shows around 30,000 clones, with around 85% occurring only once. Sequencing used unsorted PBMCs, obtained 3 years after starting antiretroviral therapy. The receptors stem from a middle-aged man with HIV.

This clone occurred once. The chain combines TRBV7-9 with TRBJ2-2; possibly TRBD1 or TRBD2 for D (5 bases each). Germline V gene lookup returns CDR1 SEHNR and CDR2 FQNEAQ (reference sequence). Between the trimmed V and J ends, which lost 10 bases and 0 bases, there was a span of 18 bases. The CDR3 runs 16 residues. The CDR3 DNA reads TGTGCCAACACGAGGGCAGGGAACGCGAACACCGGGGAGCTGTTTTTT. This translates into CANTRAGNANTGELFF.

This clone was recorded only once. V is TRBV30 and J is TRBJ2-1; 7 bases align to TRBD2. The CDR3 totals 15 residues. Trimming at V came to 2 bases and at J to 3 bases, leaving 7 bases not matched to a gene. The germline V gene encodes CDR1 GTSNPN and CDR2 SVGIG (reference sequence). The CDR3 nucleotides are TGTGCCTGGAGTAGCAGCGGGGTCTACTACAATGAGCAGTTCTTC. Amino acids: CAWSSSGVYYNEQFF.

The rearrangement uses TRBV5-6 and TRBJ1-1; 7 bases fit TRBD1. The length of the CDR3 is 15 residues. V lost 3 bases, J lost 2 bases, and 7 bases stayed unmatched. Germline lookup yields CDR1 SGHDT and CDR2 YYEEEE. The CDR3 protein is CASSYQDRSNTEAFF. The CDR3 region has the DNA TGTGCCAGCAGCTACCAGGACAGGTCTAACACTGAAGCTTTCTTT.

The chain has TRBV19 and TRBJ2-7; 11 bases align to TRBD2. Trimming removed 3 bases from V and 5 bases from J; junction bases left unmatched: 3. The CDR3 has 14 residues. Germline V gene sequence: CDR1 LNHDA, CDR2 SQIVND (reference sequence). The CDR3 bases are TGTGCCAGTAGTATGGTACTAGCGGGAGACGAGCAGTACTTC. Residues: CASSMVLAGDEQYF.

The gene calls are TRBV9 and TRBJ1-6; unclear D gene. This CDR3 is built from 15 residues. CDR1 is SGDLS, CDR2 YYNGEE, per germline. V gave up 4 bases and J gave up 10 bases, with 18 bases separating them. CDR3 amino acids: CASSPGGIGESPLHF. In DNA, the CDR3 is TGTGCCAGCAGCCCTGGCGGGATAGGTGAATCACCCCTCCACTTT.

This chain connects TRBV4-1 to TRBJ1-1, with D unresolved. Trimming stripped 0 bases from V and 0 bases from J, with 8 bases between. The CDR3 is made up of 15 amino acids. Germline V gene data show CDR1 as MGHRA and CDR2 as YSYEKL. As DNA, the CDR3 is TGCGCCAGCAGCCAAGAACCCTACTTGAACACTGAAGCTTTCTTT. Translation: CASSQEPYLNTEAFF.

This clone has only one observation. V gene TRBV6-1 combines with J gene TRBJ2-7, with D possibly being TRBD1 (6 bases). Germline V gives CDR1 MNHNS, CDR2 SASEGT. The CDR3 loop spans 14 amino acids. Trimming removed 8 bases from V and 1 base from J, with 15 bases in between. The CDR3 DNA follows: TGTGCCAGCGCGCACGGACAGCTTTCCTACGAGCAGTACTTC. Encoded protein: CASAHGQLSYEQYF.

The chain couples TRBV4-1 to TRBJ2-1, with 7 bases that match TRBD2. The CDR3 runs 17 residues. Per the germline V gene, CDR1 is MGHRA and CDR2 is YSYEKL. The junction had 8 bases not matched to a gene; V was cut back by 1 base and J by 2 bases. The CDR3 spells CASSQGGAGVTYNEQFF. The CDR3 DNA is TGCGCCAGCAGCCAAGGAGGGGCGGGAGTGACCTACAATGAGCAGTTCTTC.

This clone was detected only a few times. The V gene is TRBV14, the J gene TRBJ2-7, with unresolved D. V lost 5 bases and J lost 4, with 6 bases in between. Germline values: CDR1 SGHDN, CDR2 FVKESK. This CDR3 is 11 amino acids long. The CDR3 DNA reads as TGTGCCAGCAGCTTAGTGTACGAGCAGTACTTC. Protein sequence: CASSLVYEQYF.

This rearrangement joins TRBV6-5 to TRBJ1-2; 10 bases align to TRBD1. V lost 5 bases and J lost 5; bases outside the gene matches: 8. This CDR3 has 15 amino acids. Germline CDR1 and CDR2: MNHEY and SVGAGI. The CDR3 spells CASSKRQGAFYGYTF. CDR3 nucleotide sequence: TGTGCCAGCAGTAAGAGACAGGGGGCATTTTATGGCTACACCTTC.

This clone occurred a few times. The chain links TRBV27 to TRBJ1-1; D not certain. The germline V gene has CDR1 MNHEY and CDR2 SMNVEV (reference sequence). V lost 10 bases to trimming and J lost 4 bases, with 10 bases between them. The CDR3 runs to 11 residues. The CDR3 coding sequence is TGTGCCACCATCGGTAGCACTGAAGCTTTCTTT. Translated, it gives CATIGSTEAFF.

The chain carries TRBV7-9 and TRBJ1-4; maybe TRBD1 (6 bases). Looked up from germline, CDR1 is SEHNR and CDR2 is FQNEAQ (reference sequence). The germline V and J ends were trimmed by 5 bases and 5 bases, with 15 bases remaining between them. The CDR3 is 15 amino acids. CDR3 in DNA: TGTGCCAGCAGCCCGTCGACAGGACAGAATGAAAAACTGTTTTTT. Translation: CASSPSTGQNEKLFF.

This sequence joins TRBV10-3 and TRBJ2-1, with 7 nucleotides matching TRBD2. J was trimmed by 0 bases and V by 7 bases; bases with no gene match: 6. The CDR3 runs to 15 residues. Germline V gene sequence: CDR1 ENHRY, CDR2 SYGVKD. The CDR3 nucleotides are TGTGCCATCACTACAGCGGGAAGCTCCTACAATGAGCAGTTCTTC. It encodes CAITTAGSSYNEQFF.

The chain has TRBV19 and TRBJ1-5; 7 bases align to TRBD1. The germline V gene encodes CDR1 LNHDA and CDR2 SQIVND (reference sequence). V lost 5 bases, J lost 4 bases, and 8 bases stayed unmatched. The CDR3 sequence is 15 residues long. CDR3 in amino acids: CASSRRGQVNQPQHF. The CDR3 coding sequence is TGTGCCAGTAGTCGTAGGGGGCAGGTAAATCAGCCCCAGCATTTT.

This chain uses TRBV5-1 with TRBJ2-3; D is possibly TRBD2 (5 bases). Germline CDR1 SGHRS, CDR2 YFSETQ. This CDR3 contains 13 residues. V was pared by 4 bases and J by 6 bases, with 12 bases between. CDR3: CASSPGKMDTQYF. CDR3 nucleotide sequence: TGCGCCAGCAGCCCGGGGAAGATGGATACGCAGTATTTT.